This T cell receptor beta chain was identified in a study of cytomegalovirus exposure and HLA in healthy donors. The CDR3 has 14 residues. The junction had 6 bases not matched to a gene; V was cut back by 7 bases and J by 2 bases. Germline CDR1 is MNHEY and CDR2 is SVGAGI. The study ran its PCR with 60 Vbeta and 13 Jbeta primers. The assay was immunoSEQ multiplex PCR, and TCRdb's table has in-frame clones only and misses some. The sample has 150,000 to 200,000 clones; roughly 80% are singletons. Note on this clone: What it binds is not known.

Findings and caveats of the study: Previously analyzed data showed that most TCR beta V segments were productive at a frequency of about 87% or about 30%. Researchers reported in a later analysis that common viral pathogens appeared linked to several top clusters. Accounts indicate the classifier identified cytomegalovirus status with strong specificity and sensitivity.

Healthy people donating bone marrow made up the donors. The sequenced sample consisted of PBMCs. The TCR originated in a human donor in good health. The V and J genes are TRBV6-5 and TRBJ1-1; TRBD1 matches at 8 bases. CDR3 protein: CASTEDRANTEAFF. The CDR3 coding sequence is TGTGCCAGCACCGAGGACAGGGCCAACACTGAAGCTTTCTTT.